One T cell receptor (beta chain) is described in this entry. Its antigen is not identified. The CDR3 covers 14 residues. The V end lost 5 bases, the J end lost 3 bases, and 13 bases lay between the germline ends. CDR1 is MNHNS, CDR2 SASEGT, per germline. The data originate from a study of T cells after yellow fever vaccination. Study-wide findings and caveats: Faster peaking, at day 5 versus 15, marked a secondary response that was weaker. A minor fraction of clonotypes spanned both CD4 and CD8 compartments. FACS-sorted repertoires could contain abundant clonotypes contaminating from the bulk population. Clones that expanded after primary vaccination mostly reappeared after the booster (roughly 96% CD4, 88% CD8).

TCRdb fed the 5' RACE reads into MiXCR, producing one record per CDR3 protein. The sample holds 600,000 to 750,000 distinct CDR3 sequences; 9% to 15% are singletons and the top ten take more than 13%. The sequencing here drew on PBMCs, taken on the day of the yellow fever booster vaccination. The chain couples TRBV6-1 to TRBJ1-1; D may be TRBD1 (5 bases). The TCR sequence derives from a young man who received the YFV17D yellow fever vaccine. The CDR3 DNA reads TGTGCCAGCAGTCGGGGACGGATTCACACTGAAGCTTTCTTT. This gives the protein CASSRGRIHTEAFF.